This TCR beta chain was found in a study of T cells in Graves' hyperthyroidism and ophthalmopathy. From RNA transcripts, TCR beta CDR3 regions were amplified. The HTBI primer set was used in a first-round RT-PCR of the TCR CDR3. In TCRdb, the multiplex PCR reads were re-called with MiXCR into one record per CDR3 protein. The table lists 530,000 or so distinct CDR3 sequences, roughly 46% of them singletons. A patient was excluded if there was uncontrolled infection, other autoimmune disease, pregnancy or lactation. The V gene's germline CDR1 is SNHLY and CDR2 FYNNEI. Unmatched junction bases numbered 7, after V lost 6 bases and J lost 2 bases. The CDR3 runs to 15 residues. This clonotype came up many times. Antigen unknown. Overall study findings and caveats: Researchers found most expanded thyroid clonotypes above 0.001 in blood as well.

The clonotype comes from a woman younger than 30 with Graves' hyperthyroidism. The sample consisted of peripheral blood or thyroid tissue (not recorded which). This chain joins TRBV2 and TRBJ2-7; TRBD1 agrees at 10 bases. The CDR3 DNA sequence: TGTGCCAGCAGAGAGGACAGGGGGTCCACCTACGAGCAGTACTTC. Protein: CASREDRGSTYEQYF. The whole variable domain, remainder taken from reference TRBV2 and TRBJ2-7, is EPEVTQTPSHQVTQMGQEVILRCVPISNHLYFYWYRQILGQKVEFLVSFYNNEISEKSEIFDDQFSVERPDGSNFTLKIRSTKLEDSAMYFCASREDRGSTYEQYFGPGTRLTVT.